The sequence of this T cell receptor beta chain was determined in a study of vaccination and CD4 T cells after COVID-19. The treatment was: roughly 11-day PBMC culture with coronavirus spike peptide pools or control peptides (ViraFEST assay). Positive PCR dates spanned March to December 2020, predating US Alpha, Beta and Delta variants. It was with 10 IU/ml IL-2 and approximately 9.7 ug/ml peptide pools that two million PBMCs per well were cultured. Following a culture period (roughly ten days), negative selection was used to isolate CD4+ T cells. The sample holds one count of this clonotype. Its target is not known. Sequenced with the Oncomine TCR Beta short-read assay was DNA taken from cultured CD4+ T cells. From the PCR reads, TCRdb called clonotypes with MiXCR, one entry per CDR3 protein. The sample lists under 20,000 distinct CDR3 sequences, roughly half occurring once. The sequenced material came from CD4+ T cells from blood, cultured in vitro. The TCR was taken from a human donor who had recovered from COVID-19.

The CDR3 sequence is CASSVGQGPFEAFF. CDR3 sequence (DNA): TGTGCCAGCAGCGTGGGACAGGGGCCCTTTGAAGCTTTCTTT. The V gene is TRBV7-9, the J gene TRBJ1-1; 10 positions match TRBD1. The CDR3 is made up of 14 amino acids. The junction had 7 bases not matched to a gene; V was cut back by 5 bases and J by 7 bases. Germline V gives CDR1 SEHNR, CDR2 FQNEAQ (reference sequence). Drawing the rest from reference TRBV7-9 and TRBJ1-1, the complete variable domain is DTGVSQNPRHKITKRGQNVTFRCDPISEHNRLYWYRQTLGQGPEFLTYFQNEAQLEKSRLLSDRFSAERPKGSFSTLEIQRTEQGDSAMYLCASSVGQGPFEAFFGQGTRLTVV.